A single sample is the source of the 11 T cell receptor beta chains below, sequenced in a study of CD8 T cells in Susac syndrome. With random hexamers, reverse transcription was performed on roughly 0.5 to 1 ug of RNA. In TCRdb, the immunoSEQ multiplex PCR reads were re-called with MiXCR into one record per CDR3 protein. The sample lists more than 95,000 distinct CDR3 sequences, 93% occurring once. The sequenced sample consisted of CD8+ T cells from PBMCs. The source of these receptors is a human donor with multiple sclerosis.

The chain links TRBV24-1 to TRBJ1-2, with 9 bases aligning to TRBD1. Germline loops: CDR1 KGHDR, CDR2 SFDVKD. V dropped 5 bases and J dropped 4; count of bases not matched to a gene: 10. The CDR3 has 16 amino acids. In DNA form, the CDR3 reads TGTGCCACCAGTGCCCAGGACAGGGGCCAGTTCTATGGCTACACCTTC. Residues: CATSAQDRGQFYGYTF.

The chain recombines TRBV6-4 with TRBJ1-1; D uncertain. Germline values: CDR1 MRHNA, CDR2 SNTAGT. Trimming removed 6 bases from V and 4 bases from J, with 6 bases in between. CDR3 size: 11 residues. The CDR3 spells CASRRVTEAFF. The DNA of the CDR3 is TGTGCCAGCAGGAGGGTCACTGAAGCTTTCTTT.

This sequence joins TRBV27 and TRBJ1-1; the D gene is possibly TRBD1 (5 bases). CDR3 length: 15 residues. Germline V gene lookup returns CDR1 MNHEY and CDR2 SMNVEV (reference sequence). V was clipped by 6 bases and J by 1 base, with 15 bases between them. CDR3 sequence (DNA): TGTGCCAGCAGATTGAAAGGGGCCGGGAACACTGAAGCTTTCTTT. Amino acids: CASRLKGAGNTEAFF.

V is TRBV29-1 and J is TRBJ2-5; 7 nucleotides align to TRBD2. Germline CDR1 and CDR2: SQVTM and ANQGSEA. V shed 2 bases, J shed 5 bases, and the junction held 20 bases outside the gene matches. CDR3 length: 18 amino acids. CDR3 loop: CSVEFPLASGHLRETQYF. DNA for the CDR3: TGCAGCGTTGAATTTCCCCTAGCTAGCGGACACCTCCGGGAGACCCAGTACTTC.

The J gene is TRBJ1-1, the V gene TRBV6-1, with D perhaps matching TRBD1 (5 bases). With 2 bases removed from V and 1 base from J, the gap between germline ends came to 14 bases. The CDR3 length is 16 residues. CDR1 and CDR2 (germline): MNHNS, SASEGT. The CDR3 is CASSEWTRVPNTEAFF. The CDR3 DNA reads as TGTGCCAGCAGTGAATGGACCAGGGTCCCGAACACTGAAGCTTTCTTT.

The chain joins TRBV12-5 to TRBJ1-5; 11 nucleotides align to TRBD1. The V gene's germline CDR1 is LGHNT and CDR2 FRNRAP. CDR3 length: 12 amino acids. The ends lost 6 bases at V and 13 bases at J; junction bases unmatched: 5. The CDR3, as DNA: TGTGCTAGTGGCCCGGACAGGGGGCTACAGCATTTT. It encodes CASGPDRGLQHF.

V is TRBV30 and J is TRBJ2-7; 11 nucleotides agree with TRBD2. V lost 7 bases and J lost 4; bases outside the gene matches: 6. The germline V gene has CDR1 GTSNPN and CDR2 SVGIG (reference sequence). The length of the CDR3 is 13 residues. The DNA for the CDR3 is TGTGCCTTTAGCGGGGGGGCCTTATACGAGCAGTACTTC. It codes for CAFSGGALYEQYF.

DNA for the CDR3: TGTGCCAGCAGCTTAGGGAACTACAATGAGCAGTTCTTC. This sequence encodes CASSLGNYNEQFF. The chain links TRBV7-9 to TRBJ2-1, with unresolved D. CDR3 length equals 13 residues. The V and J ends lost 1 base and 3 bases respectively, with 4 bases between them. Germline CDR1 is SEHNR and CDR2 is FQNEAQ (reference sequence). The whole variable domain, remainder taken from reference TRBV7-9 and TRBJ2-1, is DTGVSQNPRHKITKRGQNVTFRCDPISEHNRLYWYRQTLGQGPEFLTYFQNEAQLEKSRLLSDRFSAERPKGSFSTLEIQRTEQGDSAMYLCASSLGNYNEQFFGPGTRLTVL.

Only one count was recorded for this clonotype. V gene TRBV12-3 or TRBV12-4 combines with J gene TRBJ1-1; D call uncertain. The CDR3 runs to 15 residues. V dropped 5 bases and J dropped 0 bases, with 13 bases sitting between them. The CDR3 region has the DNA TGTGCCAGCAGTCTCCCTCCAGATATGAACACTGAAGCTTTCTTT. Amino acid sequence: CASSLPPDMNTEAFF.

The chain links TRBV20-1 to TRBJ2-4; TRBD2 agrees at 13 bases. This CDR3 region has 16 residues. Losses at the gene ends were 4 bases for V and 2 bases for J; bases not matched to a gene: 5. Germline V gene data show CDR1 as DFQATT and CDR2 as SNEGSKA (reference sequence). CDR3 loop: CSATRTSGSSKNIQYF. The CDR3 DNA follows: TGCAGTGCTACCCGGACTAGCGGGAGTTCCAAAAACATTCAGTACTTC.

The CDR3 sequence is CASSPTGGDYEQYF. CDR3 nucleotides: TGTGCCAGCAGTCCGACAGGGGGAGATTACGAGCAGTACTTC. The chain employs TRBV7-6 and TRBJ2-7; TRBD1 aligns across 9 bases. After removal of 6 bases from V and 4 bases from J, the junction contained 7 bases not matched to a gene. Germline lookup yields CDR1 SGHVS and CDR2 FNYEAQ. The CDR3 has 14 residues.